Below are 18 T cell receptor beta chains sequenced from a single sample in a study of control samples from healthy donors and cancer patients. Generated by immunoSEQ multiplex PCR, the TCRdb table keeps only in-frame clones and is missing some. This table holds some 120,000 clones, around nine tenths found once. The sample was blood. Receptors originate from a man younger than 30 in good health.

The chain carries TRBV28 and TRBJ2-2, with 10 nucleotides matching TRBD2. With V trimmed by 6 bases and J by 0 bases, 13 bases remained unmatched. This CDR3 has 19 amino acids. The germline CDR1 and CDR2 sequences are MDHEN and SYDVKM. The CDR3 nucleotides read TGTGCCAGCAGCGCGCCGGGACTAGCGAATCGGGCGAACACCGGGGAGCTGTTTTTT. Its translation: CASSAPGLANRANTGELFF.

The genes are TRBV11-2 and TRBJ1-1, with TRBD1 matching over 8 bases. After removal of 7 bases from V and 9 bases from J, the junction contained 22 bases not matched to a gene. The CDR3 covers 17 residues. Germline values: CDR1 SGHAT, CDR2 FQNNGV. The CDR3 here is CASIPGTGPRPIWKAFF. In DNA, the CDR3 is TGTGCCAGCATTCCCGGGACAGGCCCACGACCTATATGGAAAGCTTTCTTT.

The rearrangement joins TRBV19 to TRBJ2-2; D is ambiguous. The CDR3 covers 14 residues. CDR1 LNHDA and CDR2 SQIVND come from the germline V gene (reference sequence). V dropped 7 bases and J dropped 4 bases, with 13 bases sitting between them. The CDR3 is CASTPRHFTGELFF. The CDR3 nucleotides read TGTGCCAGTACCCCACGACATTTCACCGGGGAGCTGTTTTTT.

V gene TRBV10-3 combines with J gene TRBJ2-5; D perhaps matches TRBD1 (5 bases). Trimming removed 2 bases from V and 4 bases from J, with 11 bases in between. This CDR3 region has 14 residues. CDR1 is ENHRY, CDR2 SYGVKD, per germline. The CDR3 nucleotides read TGTGCCATCAGTGAGGCAGGGATCGGAGAGACCCAGTACTTC. Its protein is CAISEAGIGETQYF.

The J gene is TRBJ1-5, the V gene TRBV11-2, with D maybe TRBD1 (5 bases). This CDR3 region has 15 residues. Trimming removed 5 bases at V and 2 bases at J, with 13 bases between. CDR1 and CDR2 from the germline V gene are SGHAT and FQNNGV. The chain's CDR3 is CASSQEGLGNQPQHF. The CDR3 DNA sequence: TGTGCCAGCAGCCAGGAGGGGCTGGGCAATCAGCCCCAGCATTTT.

The chain has TRBV5-5 and TRBJ1-3; a weak D match, TRBD1 (5 bases). The germline gives CDR1 SGHKS, CDR2 YYEKEE (reference sequence). The CDR3 loop spans 15 amino acids. Trimming took 3 bases from V and 0 from J, leaving 10 bases between them. CDR3 sequence reads: CASSWDRLSGNTIYF. The CDR3 DNA sequence: TGTGCCAGCAGCTGGGACCGTCTCTCTGGAAACACCATATATTTT.

The DNA for the CDR3 is TGTGCCAGCAGCCAACCCCCTAGCGGTTTACAAGAGACCCAGTACTTC. Translated: CASSQPPSGLQETQYF. This sequence joins TRBV7-9 and TRBJ2-5; 7 bases fit TRBD2. The germline V gene has CDR1 SEHNR and CDR2 FQNEAQ (reference sequence). CDR3 size: 16 residues. V gave up 5 bases and J gave up 2 bases; unmatched junction bases: 11.

This clone was counted a single time. The chain couples TRBV5-1 to TRBJ2-1; the D call may be TRBD1 or TRBD2 (5 bases each). Trimming pared 1 base from V and 3 bases from J, leaving 17 bases between. This CDR3 comprises 17 residues. CDR1 SGHRS and CDR2 YFSETQ come from the germline V gene. The CDR3 bases are TGCGCCAGCAGCTTGTGGTCCGGGACGGAGGTCTACAATGAGCAGTTCTTC. Its translation is CASSLWSGTEVYNEQFF.

The chain couples TRBV5-8 to TRBJ2-3, with D uncertain. Per germline, CDR1 SGHTS and CDR2 YDEGEE. The CDR3 sequence is 14 residues long. V lost 3 bases and J 3 bases, leaving 11 bases between the germline ends. The CDR3: CASSYGVRTDTQYF. The DNA of the CDR3 is TGTGCCAGCAGCTATGGGGTGCGTACAGATACGCAGTATTTT.

This chain uses TRBV28 with TRBJ1-6; D gene uncertain. The V end was cut by 11 bases, the J end by 0 bases, with 8 bases between. The CDR3 extends over 13 amino acids. Germline V CDR1 and CDR2: MDHEN, SYDVKM. CDR3 protein: CAHASSYNSPLHF. CDR3 nucleotides: TGTGCCCATGCGAGCTCCTATAATTCACCCCTCCACTTT.

This rearrangement joins TRBV2 to TRBJ2-1, with 9 bases identical to TRBD1. The germline V gene encodes CDR1 SNHLY and CDR2 FYNNEI. The V gene end was trimmed by 10 bases and the J gene end by 4 bases; junction bases not matched to a gene: 5. This CDR3 has 13 residues. The CDR3 is CAKQGAVYNEQFF. CDR3 in DNA: TGTGCCAAACAGGGGGCTGTTTACAATGAGCAGTTCTTC.

The rearrangement links TRBV19 to TRBJ1-5; no firm D call. The length of the CDR3 is 16 residues. From germline, CDR1 is LNHDA and CDR2 SQIVND (reference sequence). Trimming pared 7 bases from V and 5 bases from J, leaving 21 bases between. CDR3 coding DNA: TGTGCCAGTACTCCCGGGGTTGATGTTCCGCATCAGCCCCAGCATTTT. Residues: CASTPGVDVPHQPQHF.

The chain carries TRBV10-3 and TRBJ1-4; 7 nucleotides line up with TRBD1. Germline values: CDR1 ENHRY, CDR2 SYGVKD. The CDR3 length is 12 residues. After removal of 10 bases from V and 8 bases from J, the junction contained 7 bases not matched to a gene. In DNA, the CDR3 is TGTGCCACCTCAGGGGGTCTGGAAAAACTGTTTTTT. Translated: CATSGGLEKLFF.

This chain joins TRBV7-9 and TRBJ1-3; D unresolved. The CDR3 contains 15 residues. Trimming shortened V by 1 base and J by 4 bases, and 11 bases separated the two germline ends. Germline lookup yields CDR1 SEHNR and CDR2 FQNEAQ (reference sequence). This CDR3 reads CASSLGEHEGNTIYF. The CDR3, as DNA: TGTGCCAGCAGCTTAGGCGAACACGAGGGAAACACCATATATTTT. The variable domain in full, with the rest retrieved from reference TRBV7-9 and TRBJ1-3, is DTGVSQNPRHKITKRGQNVTFRCDPISEHNRLYWYRQTLGQGPEFLTYFQNEAQLEKSRLLSDRFSAERPKGSFSTLEIQRTEQGDSAMYLCASSLGEHEGNTIYFGEGSWLTVV.

This chain connects TRBV28 to TRBJ1-5; D perhaps matches TRBD1 (5 bases). Deletions cut 4 bases from V and 1 base from J, with 11 bases between. CDR3 length equals 15 residues. Germline loops: CDR1 MDHEN, CDR2 SYDVKM. The CDR3 sequence: CASSWDVDSNQPQHF. In DNA, the CDR3 is TGTGCCAGCAGTTGGGACGTGGACAGCAATCAGCCCCAGCATTTT. Combining the CDR3 with reference TRBV28 and TRBJ1-5 gives the whole variable domain DVKVTQSSRYLVKRTGEKVFLECVQDMDHENMFWYRQDPGLGLRLIYFSYDVKMKEKGDIPEGYSVSREKKERFSLILESASTNQTSMYLCASSWDVDSNQPQHFGDGTRLSIL.

The chain has TRBV4-1 and TRBJ2-1; 9 bases line up with TRBD2. This CDR3 contains 17 residues. Germline CDR1 is MGHRA and CDR2 is YSYEKL. V dropped 1 base and J dropped 5; count of bases not matched to a gene: 9. This CDR3 is CASSQVGGRASDNEQFF. The CDR3 DNA reads TGCGCCAGCAGCCAAGTCGGCGGGAGGGCCTCAGACAATGAGCAGTTCTTC.

The chain joins TRBV7-9 to TRBJ1-2; 7 bases are shared with TRBD1. The CDR3 covers 13 residues. Germline V gene data show CDR1 as SEHNR and CDR2 as FQNEAQ (reference sequence). V dropped 5 bases and J dropped 4; count of bases not matched to a gene: 4. CDR3 loop: CASSAQGSYGYTF. The CDR3 DNA sequence: TGTGCCAGCAGCGCACAGGGGAGCTATGGCTACACCTTC.

V and J are TRBV19 and TRBJ1-4, with D perhaps TRBD1 (5 bases). Trimming took 5 bases from V and 8 from J, leaving 15 bases between them. The CDR3 covers 14 residues. Germline assignment: CDR1 LNHDA and CDR2 SQIVND (reference sequence). The CDR3 loop reads CASSQTATLEKLFF. In nucleotides, the CDR3 is TGTGCCAGTAGTCAGACAGCTACTTTGGAAAAACTGTTTTTT.